This T cell receptor (beta chain) was obtained from a study of T cells in Graves' hyperthyroidism and ophthalmopathy. Regions amplified from RNA transcripts were the TCR beta CDR3 regions. A set of HTBI primers served as the primers for a first-round RT-PCR of the TCR CDR3. TCRdb used MiXCR to reprocess the multiplex PCR reads, holding one entry per CDR3 protein. The table shows about 590,000 distinct CDR3 sequences, with approximately 15% occurring only once. Germline CDR1 and CDR2: DFQATT and SNEGSKA (reference sequence). The CDR3 totals 17 residues. The V gene end was trimmed by 6 bases and the J gene end by 0 bases; junction bases not matched to a gene: 14.

This receptor was taken from a woman aged 25-40 years with Graves' hyperthyroidism. The sample was blood. The chain combines TRBV20-1 with TRBJ1-3; TRBD1 aligns across 7 bases. The CDR3 sequence: CSARGGDRAFSGNTIYF. In nucleotides, the CDR3 is TGCAGTGCCCGGGGAGGAGACAGGGCTTTCTCTGGAAACACCATATATTTT.